This TCR beta chain originates from a study of Ad26.COV2.S vaccination and SARS-CoV-2 variants. Across the study: It was the COV1001 Ad26.COV2.S trial arm that included the donor. Study observations and caveats: The authors reported substantial breadth in spike-specific CD8+ and CD4+ T cell responses after vaccination.

Germline loops: CDR1 SEHNR, CDR2 FQNEAQ (reference sequence). Trimming removed 1 base from V and 2 bases from J, with 9 bases in between. The length of the CDR3 is 14 residues. Treatment given: around 19 received Ad26.COV2.S at low or high dose, single or two shots; about 5 received placebo; per-sample allocation not given. Day 63 following the first vaccine or placebo injection was when the samples were taken. The assay was immunoSEQ multiplex PCR, and TCRdb's table has in-frame clones only and misses some. This table has around 450,000 clones, approximately 90% appearing once. Concerning this clone itself: Its specificity is not known.

This clonotype originated in a person between 18 and 65 years old who received the Ad26.COV2.S COVID-19 vaccine or a placebo. Sample: peripheral blood, taken in a trial of Ad26.COV2.S vaccine versus placebo. The genes are TRBV7-9 and TRBJ2-7; D is uncertain. CDR3: CASSLGLVPYEQYF. CDR3 nucleotide sequence: TGTGCCAGCAGCTTAGGTCTAGTACCCTACGAGCAGTACTTC.